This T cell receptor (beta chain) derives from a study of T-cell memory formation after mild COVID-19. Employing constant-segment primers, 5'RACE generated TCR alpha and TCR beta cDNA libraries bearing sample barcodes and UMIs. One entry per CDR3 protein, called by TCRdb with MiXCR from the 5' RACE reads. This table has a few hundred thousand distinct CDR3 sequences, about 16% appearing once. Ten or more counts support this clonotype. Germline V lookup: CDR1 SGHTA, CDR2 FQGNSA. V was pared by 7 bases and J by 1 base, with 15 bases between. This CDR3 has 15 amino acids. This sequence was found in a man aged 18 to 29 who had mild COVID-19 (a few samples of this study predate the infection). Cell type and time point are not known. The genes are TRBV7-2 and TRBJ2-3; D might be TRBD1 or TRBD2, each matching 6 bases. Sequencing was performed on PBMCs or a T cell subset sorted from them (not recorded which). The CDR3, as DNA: TGTGCCAGCAACCTCGGGGGCCCACGCACAGATACGCAGTATTTT. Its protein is CASNLGGPRTDTQYF.